Listed below are T cell receptor beta chains from one sample, sequenced in a study. TCRdb recomputed calls from the RT-PCR reads with MiXCR, one row per CDR3 protein. The sample contains hundreds of thousands of distinct CDR3 sequences, approximately 14% of which appear only once. The source material was memory CD4+ T cells from blood. The receptors were gathered from a female donor in good health, serving as a healthy control. CDR3s include the opening cysteine and the closing phenylalanine or tryptophan. D genes are given only for firm matches. For some rows the clone size is stated as once, few or many, or as a class when expanded; others skip it.

clone size: .; J gene: TRBJ2-5; D gene: .; CDR3 length: 14; V gene: TRBV2; CDR3 protein: CASSERNRQETQYF; CDR3 DNA: TGTGCCAGCAGTGAGCGAAACAGACAAGAGACCCAGTACTTC
clone size: few; J gene: TRBJ2-2; D gene: .; CDR3 length: 16; V gene: TRBV11-2; CDR3 protein: CASSLGLVRGTGELFF; CDR3 DNA: TGTGCCAGCAGCTTAGGACTAGTAAGGGGCACCGGGGAGCTGTTTTTT
clone size: .; J gene: TRBJ2-4; D gene: .; CDR3 length: 13; V gene: TRBV28; CDR3 protein: CASSLGGRDIQYF; CDR3 DNA: TGTGCCAGCAGTTTGGGGGGGCGGGACATTCAGTACTTC
clone size: many; J gene: TRBJ1-3; D gene: .; CDR3 length: 17; V gene: TRBV30; CDR3 protein: CAWTDRGSHLSGNTIYF; CDR3 DNA: TGTGCCTGGACGGATCGTGGCTCTCACCTCTCTGGAAACACCATATATTTT
clone size: .; J gene: TRBJ2-7; D gene: .; CDR3 length: 16; V gene: TRBV28; CDR3 protein: CASTSLTSTSSYEQYF; CDR3 DNA: TGTGCCAGCACTTCCCTCACCAGTACTAGCTCCTACGAGCAGTACTTC
clone size: few; J gene: TRBJ1-2; D gene: TRBD1; CDR3 length: 17; V gene: TRBV24-1; CDR3 protein: CATSDRSDRGKSYGYTF; CDR3 DNA: TGTGCCACCAGTGATCGATCGGACAGGGGAAAATCCTATGGCTACACCTTC
clone size: few; J gene: TRBJ1-2; D gene: .; CDR3 length: 14; V gene: TRBV4-2; CDR3 protein: CASSQSGLDYGYTF; CDR3 DNA: TGTGCCAGCAGCCAATCCGGACTCGACTATGGCTACACCTTC
clone size: many; J gene: TRBJ1-1; D gene: .; CDR3 length: 13; V gene: TRBV20-1; CDR3 protein: CSNLVKLNTEAFF; CDR3 DNA: TGCAGTAACCTGGTCAAGTTGAACACTGAAGCTTTCTTT
clone size: .; J gene: TRBJ2-1; D gene: .; CDR3 length: 16; V gene: TRBV20-1; CDR3 protein: CSAREAIAAPGNEQFF; CDR3 DNA: TGCAGTGCTAGAGAGGCCATAGCGGCGCCAGGGAATGAGCAGTTCTTC
clone size: many; J gene: TRBJ2-1; D gene: .; CDR3 length: 14; V gene: TRBV5-1; CDR3 protein: CASSLGVSNYEQFF; CDR3 DNA: TGCGCCAGCAGCTTGGGGGTTAGCAACTATGAGCAGTTCTTC